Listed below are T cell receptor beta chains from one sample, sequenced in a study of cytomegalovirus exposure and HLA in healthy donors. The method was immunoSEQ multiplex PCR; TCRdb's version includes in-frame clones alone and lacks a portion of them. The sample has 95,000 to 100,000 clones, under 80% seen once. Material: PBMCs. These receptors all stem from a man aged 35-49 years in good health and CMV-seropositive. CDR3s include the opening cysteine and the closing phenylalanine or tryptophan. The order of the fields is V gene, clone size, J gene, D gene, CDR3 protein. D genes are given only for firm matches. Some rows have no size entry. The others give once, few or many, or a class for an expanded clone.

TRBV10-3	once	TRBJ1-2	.	CAISTGKRDYGYTF
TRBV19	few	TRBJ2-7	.	CASSMPRPNSQYEQYF
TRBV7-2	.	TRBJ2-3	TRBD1	CASSGQVSDTQYF
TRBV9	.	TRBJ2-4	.	CASSVAGGGGRTKNIQYF
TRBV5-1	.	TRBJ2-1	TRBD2	CASSSWTSGRANEQFF
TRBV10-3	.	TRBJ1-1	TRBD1	CAISVLSGQGTEAFF
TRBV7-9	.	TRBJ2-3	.	CASSFGGTTSTDTQYF
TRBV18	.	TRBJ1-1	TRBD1	CASSPPAGQGTEAFF
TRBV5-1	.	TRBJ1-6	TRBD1	CASSLVQGAILHF
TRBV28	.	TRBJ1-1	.	CASSEQGTGAFF
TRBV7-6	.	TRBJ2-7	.	CASSLDTSYEQYF
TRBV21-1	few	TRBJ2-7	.	CASSEGRRLTGPCEQYF
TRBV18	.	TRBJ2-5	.	CASSPPAGIQETQYF
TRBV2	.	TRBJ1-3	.	CASSGQAGNTIYF
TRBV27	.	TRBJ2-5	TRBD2	CASRRGGPQETQYF
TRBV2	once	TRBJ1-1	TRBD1	CASRTGTVMNTEAFF
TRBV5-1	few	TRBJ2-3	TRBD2	CAGARGGSTDTQYF
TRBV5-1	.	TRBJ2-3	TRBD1	CASSLTPGQGVGDTQYF
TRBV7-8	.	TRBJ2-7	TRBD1	CASSSPDRHGYEQYF
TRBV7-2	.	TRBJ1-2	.	CASSPTGGAGGYTF
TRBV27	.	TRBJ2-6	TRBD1	CASSRSRDSSGANVLTF
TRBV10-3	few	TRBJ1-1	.	CAIRASGMNTEAFF
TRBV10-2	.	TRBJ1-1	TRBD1	CASNQGATEAFF
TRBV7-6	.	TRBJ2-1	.	CASSLVSGTSRDNEQFF
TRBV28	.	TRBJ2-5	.	CASSFSLEGQETQYF
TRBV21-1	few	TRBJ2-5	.	CASVPKETQYF
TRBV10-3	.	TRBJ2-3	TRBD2	CAINRGADTQYF
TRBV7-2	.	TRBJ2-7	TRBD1	CASSQPGQGLYEQYF
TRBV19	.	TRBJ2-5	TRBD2	CASRGLAGGETQYF
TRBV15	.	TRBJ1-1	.	CATSINRVGGTEAFF
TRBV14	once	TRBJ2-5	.	CASSRTVQETQYF
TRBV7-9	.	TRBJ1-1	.	CASSLTGEAFF
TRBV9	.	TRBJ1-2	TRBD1	CASSVDSRTGVYGYTF
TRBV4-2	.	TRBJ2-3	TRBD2	CASSQTLAGGPEDTQYF
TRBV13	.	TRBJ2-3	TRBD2	CASSLGGLSGGTDTQYF
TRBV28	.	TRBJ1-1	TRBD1	CASRGTGPGEAFF
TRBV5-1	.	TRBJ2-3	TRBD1	CASSLDRGTDTQYF
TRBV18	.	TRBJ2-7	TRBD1	CASSPVTGAYEQYF
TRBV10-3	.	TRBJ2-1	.	CAISVNRDNEQFF
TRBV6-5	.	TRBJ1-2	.	CASSRSGGDYGYTF
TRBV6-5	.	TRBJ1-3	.	CASRRGSGNTIYF
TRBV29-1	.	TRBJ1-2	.	CSVRGRNYGYTF
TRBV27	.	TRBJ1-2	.	CASSSLAGSYGYTF
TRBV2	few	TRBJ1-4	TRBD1	CAGSTGSEKLFF
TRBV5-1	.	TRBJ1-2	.	CASSLDGGRGGNYGYTF
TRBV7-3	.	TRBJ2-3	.	CASSLTGGGGTDTQYF
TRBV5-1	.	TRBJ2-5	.	CASRTGGGPQETQYF
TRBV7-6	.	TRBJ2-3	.	CASSLQQGGSTDTQYF
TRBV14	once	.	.	CASSPGGWGSSYEQYF
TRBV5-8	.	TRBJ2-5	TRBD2	CASSFSSGVKETQYF